The sequence of this T cell receptor beta chain was determined in a study of tumor and adjacent non-tumor tissue in lung cancer. Overall study: About 4.17 million productive TCRbeta reads were obtained per sample on average. General study results and limits: Tumor repertoires had a smaller top 100 clone share than normal lung.

Notes on this clonotype: Its cognate antigen is unknown.

RNA was extracted from bulk tissue without any cell sorting. The library came from three nested PCR rounds adapted from ARM-PCR protocols. A single record per CDR3 protein comes from TCRdb applying MiXCR to the multiplex PCR reads. Here the sample spans approximately 90,000 distinct CDR3 sequences, around 65% being singletons. Germline V gives CDR1 MNHEY, CDR2 SVGAGI. The CDR3 covers 13 residues. Trimming took 4 bases from V and 8 from J, leaving 14 bases between them. The sequence was obtained from an older man with non-small cell lung cancer. The sequencing input was lung tumor tissue. V gene TRBV6-5 combines with J gene TRBJ1-2; D is possibly TRBD1 (5 bases). The CDR3 sequence is CASSLIREGGYTF. CDR3 DNA sequence: TGTGCCAGCAGTTTAATAAGGGAGGGGGGCTACACCTTC.